This TCR beta chain was identified during a study of blood T cell repertoires in COVID-19. Per germline, CDR1 SGHRS and CDR2 YFSETQ. Losses at the gene ends were 1 base for V and 4 bases for J; bases not matched to a gene: 7. This CDR3 comprises 17 residues. Assay: immunoSEQ multiplex PCR; the TCRdb copy retains only in-frame clones and omits some. This table has 280,000 or so clones, approximately 90% appearing once. Study members were between roughly 18 and 100 years old and lived in 20 to 25 US regions. The sample holds a few counts of this clone. The TCR was taken from a woman between 40 and 55 years old who had recovered from COVID-19. Sequencing was performed on PBMCs or T cells enriched from blood (not recorded which). The chain couples TRBV5-1 to TRBJ2-5; 13 bases are shared with TRBD2. Written as DNA, the CDR3 is TGCGCCAGCAGCTTGAGACTAGCGGGAGGAGGGGGAGAGACCCAGTACTTC. Its protein is CASSLRLAGGGGETQYF.